This T cell receptor (beta chain) was identified in a study of T cell responses to AZD1222 COVID-19 vaccine. Data came from immunoSEQ multiplex PCR; TCRdb stores just in-frame clones and leaves some out. Of 140,000 or so clones detected, 88% appear once; the ten largest clones hold 3% to 4%. Findings and caveats of the study: Clonal diversity was possibly underestimated, and white British individuals and females predominated among donors.

Turning to this clone: The antigen is unknown.

CDR1 and CDR2 (germline): MNHEY, SMNVEV (reference sequence). The CDR3 is 13 amino acids. Germline trimming cut 6 bases from V and 7 bases from J; bases unmatched to any gene: 4. The chain has TRBV27 and TRBJ2-2, with 8 bases identical to TRBD1. This specimen consisted of peripheral blood, obtained 28 days after the second AZD1222 dose. This sequence was found in an adult who received the AZD1222 COVID-19 vaccine. CDR3 sequence reads: CASRTGAIGELFF. CDR3 coding DNA: TGTGCCAGCAGGACAGGGGCCATCGGGGAGCTGTTTTTT.